Listed below are T cell receptor beta chains from one sample, sequenced in a study of cytomegalovirus exposure and HLA in healthy donors. Sequenced by immunoSEQ multiplex PCR; TCRdb stores in-frame clones only, minus some. Of some 120,000 clones listed, about 79% were seen once; the top ten hold roughly 3.5%. Material: PBMCs. These receptors were obtained from a woman aged 50 to 65 in good health and CMV-seronegative. The CDR3 runs from the conserved cysteine through the conserved F or W. The size of a clone is reported for some rows only, either as once, few or many, or as a class for expanded clones.

>TRBJ1-2|TRBV6-1|NA
CASIPTGTYGYTF
>TRBJ2-6|TRBV6-1|NA
CASSEDSSGANVLTF
>TRBJ2-7|TRBV28|NA
CAASRGRGLVDEQYF
>TRBJ1-5|TRBV28|NA
CASSLSGVYQPQHF
>TRBJ1-4|TRBV6-5|NA
CASSYGGGWNEKLFF
>TRBJ2-7|TRBV6-6|NA
CASSARTPAYEQYF
>TRBJ1-1|TRBV5-1|NA
CASSLLGSTEAFF
>TRBJ1-3|TRBV18|NA
CASSPPISQGTNTIYF
>TRBJ1-2|TRBV2|NA
CASVISPNYGYTF
>TRBJ2-7|TRBV18|NA
CASSPIPGTGIGEQYF
>TRBJ2-6|TRBV19|NA
CASSEGSGANVLTF
>TRBJ2-1|TRBV4-2|NA
CASSQDFGSGYNEQFF
>TRBJ2-7|TRBV28|NA
CASNQDTIYEQYF
>TRBJ1-5|TRBV7-2|NA
CASSNTGQVRQPQHF
>TRBJ1-1|TRBV30|NA
CAWARDSALNTEAFF
>TRBJ1-2|TRBV11-3|NA
CASSLSQGGAGYTF
>TRBJ2-4|TRBV7-9|NA
CASSLVSGSAKNIQYF
>TRBJ2-6|TRBV14|few
CASSQVGGTGANVLTF
>TRBJ1-2|TRBV7-2|NA
CASIPGQGPFNYGYTF
>TRBJ1-2|TRBV7-9|NA
CSSSPNPGQGKYGYTF
>TRBJ1-6|TRBV4-3|NA
CASSHTGGDSPLHF
>TRBJ2-1|TRBV19|NA
CASSLDREAYNEQFF
>TRBJ1-1|TRBV6-5|NA
CASSYGTGGLGTEAFF
>TRBJ1-2|TRBV27|NA
CASSHRGGYGYTF
>TRBJ2-2|TRBV11-3|few
CASSLAGLGELFF
>TRBJ1-1|TRBV11-2|NA
CASSFERLNTEAFF
>TRBJ1-2|TRBV28|NA
CASSLEQGPYGYTF
>TRBJ2-5|TRBV28|once
CASRFRVETQYF
>TRBJ1-4|TRBV6-1|NA
CAIRDRGNEKLFF
>TRBJ2-7|TRBV5-1|NA
CASSGTGSSDEQYF
>TRBJ1-4|TRBV5-5|NA
CASSSRDRDHEKLFF